The sequence of this T cell receptor beta chain was determined in a study of molecular identifiers for immune sequencing clone quantification. Study-level results: The sizes of highly expanded clones could be underestimated when identical TCR molecules share a barcode.

Listed TCR primers and previously described methods were used for bulk TCR libraries. A single record per CDR3 protein comes from TCRdb applying MiXCR to the PCR reads. The sample holds more than 450,000 distinct CDR3 sequences, about 25% seen once. In germline, CDR1 is LNHNV, CDR2 YYDKDF (reference sequence). The CDR3 is made up of 15 amino acids. The J segment lost 3 bases and the V segment lost 2 bases, leaving 5 bases of the junction unmatched. About this clonotype: Antigen specificity is unknown. The final CDR3 position lacks the conserved phenylalanine or tryptophan, pointing to a likely read error.

This sequence was found in a human donor in good health. Some libraries in this study had Jurkat cell RNA spiked in. Sequencing input: naive CD8+ T cells from blood, with Jurkat cell RNA spiked in. Specified subset: FACS-sorted CD8+CD4-CCR7+CD45RA+ naive T cells. The chain is built from TRBV15 and TRBJ2-7; the match to TRBD1 covers 9 bases. The CDR3: CATSRQDRGSYEQYL. CDR3 nucleotides: TGTGCCACCAGCAGACAGGACAGGGGAAGCTACGAGCAGTACCTC.